One T cell receptor (beta chain) is described in this entry. Antigen: not known. Trimming stripped 0 bases from V and 2 bases from J, with 10 bases between. This CDR3 comprises 15 residues. From germline, CDR1 is SNHLY and CDR2 FYNNEI. The source of the sample is a study of CD8+CD57+ T cells in acquired aplastic anemia. Study conclusions and caveats: Patients and controls had in common 25 to 35 CD8+ CDR3 sequences.

Using genomic DNA as the template, TCR beta VDJ and CDR3 profiling was carried out. Using its own MiXCR run on the reads, TCRdb lists one record per CDR3 protein. Of some 150,000 distinct CDR3 sequences listed, over 70% are singletons. Patients picked for sequencing had shown CD8+CD57+ cell expansion detected by flow cytometry. Severe acquired aplastic anemia was the diagnosis recorded for all patients. The TCR originated in a human donor with aplastic anemia. The rearrangement links TRBV2 to TRBJ1-1; maybe TRBD1 (6 bases). What was sequenced was sorted CD4+, CD8+, or CD8+CD57+ T cells (not recorded which) from PBMCs. The CDR3 reads CASSEADSGNTEAFF. The CDR3 region has the DNA TGTGCCAGCAGTGAAGCGGACAGCGGTAACACTGAAGCTTTCTTT.